These 3 T cell receptor beta chains originate from one sample sequenced in a study of OX40 agonist ivuxolimab in advanced cancers. The assay was immunoSEQ multiplex PCR, and TCRdb's table has in-frame clones only and misses some. The profile covers 82,000 or so clones, with 85% to 90% appearing a single time and approximately 2.3% taken by the ten largest. The input for sequencing was CD4+ or CD8+ T cells sorted from blood, taken in a trial of the OX40 agonist ivuxolimab. The receptors were sampled from an adult with an advanced solid tumor such as melanoma, head and neck, liver or kidney cancer.

The chain employs TRBV6-1 and TRBJ1-5; no clear D. There are 14 residues in the CDR3. Germline values: CDR1 MNHNS, CDR2 SASEGT. V was cut by 6 bases and J by 0 bases, with 9 bases left in between. CDR3 coding DNA: TGTGCCAGCAGGTCCGGTTATAGCAATCAGCCCCAGCATTTT. Translation: CASRSGYSNQPQHF.

This chain joins TRBV2 and TRBJ1-3, with D hard to call. This CDR3 is 12 amino acids long. V dropped 6 bases and J dropped 0 bases, with 3 bases sitting between them. Germline CDR1 and CDR2: SNHLY and FYNNEI. CDR3 nucleotide sequence: TGTGCCAGCAGGCGCTCTGGAAACACCATATATTTT. It translates to CASRRSGNTIYF.

This chain links TRBV5-1 with TRBJ1-2; 8 nucleotides agree with TRBD1. The CDR3 loop spans 14 amino acids. Trimming cost V 4 bases and J 6 bases; bases outside gene matches: 8. Germline values: CDR1 SGHRS, CDR2 YFSETQ. The CDR3 sequence: CASSQQGVSDGYTF. Here the CDR3 DNA reads TGCGCCAGCAGCCAACAGGGGGTTTCGGATGGCTACACCTTC.